A selection of T cell receptor beta chains follows, all from one sample in a study of blood T cell repertoires in COVID-19. Measured with immunoSEQ multiplex PCR; TCRdb has only the in-frame clones, and not every one. The sample has about 49,000 clones, roughly 83% seen once. Sequencing was done on a sample of peripheral blood. These receptors were obtained from a human donor in a cohort sampled during active COVID-19. The CDR3 runs from the conserved cysteine through the conserved F or W. The D gene is left open where the match is weak. Size is omitted from some rows. Given values are once, few, many or a class for expanded clones.

CASSSAPSGGVETQYF	TGCGCCAGCAGCTCAGCCCCTAGCGGGGGGGTAGAGACCCAGTACTTC	once	TRBV5-1	TRBJ2-5	TRBD2
CASRPQEDSPLHF	TGTGCCAGCAGGCCGCAGGAGGATTCACCCCTCCACTTT	-	TRBV12-3/TRBV12-4	TRBJ1-6	-
CASSLSEITYNSPLHF	TGTGCCAGCAGTTTATCAGAAATCACCTATAATTCACCCCTCCACTTT	-	TRBV28	TRBJ1-6	-
CASSRRQATNEKLFF	TGTGCCAGCAGCAGGCGACAGGCAACTAATGAAAAACTGTTTTTT	-	TRBV5-5	TRBJ1-4	-
CASSILLSYEQYF	TGTGCCAGTAGTATTCTACTCTCCTACGAGCAGTACTTC	-	TRBV19	TRBJ2-7	-
CASRPGQNTEAFF	TGTGCCAGCAGGCCCGGACAGAACACTGAAGCTTTCTTT	-	TRBV6-6	TRBJ1-1	-
CASSLEGKGTDTQYF	TGCGCCAGCAGCTTGGAGGGGAAGGGGACAGATACGCAGTATTTT	-	TRBV5-1	TRBJ2-3	-
CASSLTGSSYNSPLHF	TGTGCCAGCAGCTTAACAGGGAGTTCCTATAATTCACCCCTCCACTTT	-	TRBV5-6	TRBJ1-6	-
CASSHGLAGDSYEQYF	TGCGCCAGCAGCCATGGACTAGCGGGGGACTCCTACGAGCAGTACTTC	-	TRBV5-1	TRBJ2-7	TRBD2
CASSSTGGNTGELFF	TGTGCCAGCAGCTCGACAGGGGGGAACACCGGGGAGCTGTTTTTT	-	TRBV28	TRBJ2-2	TRBD1
CASSYSKQGSPDTQYF	TGTGCCAGCAGTTACTCGAAACAGGGGAGCCCAGATACGCAGTATTTT	-	TRBV6-5	TRBJ2-3	TRBD1
CAVTVTGEETQYF	TGTGCCGTAACCGTGACAGGGGAAGAGACCCAGTACTTC	-	TRBV28	TRBJ2-5	TRBD1
CAWTPAGYGYTF	TGTGCCTGGACACCGGCGGGCTATGGCTACACCTTC	-	TRBV30	TRBJ1-2	-
CASSIPRRGQSDGYTF	TGTGCCAGCAGCATCCCTAGAAGGGGACAGTCGGACGGCTACACCTTC	once	TRBV21-1	TRBJ1-2	-
CASSWGGGQGIQPQHF	TGTGCCAGTAGTTGGGGGGGCGGACAGGGGATTCAGCCCCAGCATTTT	once	TRBV19	TRBJ1-5	TRBD1
CASSWGVPAANYGYTF	TGTGCCAGCAGTTGGGGGGTGCCAGCAGCTAACTATGGCTACACCTTC	-	TRBV5-5	TRBJ1-2	-
CASRGTGQHSGELFF	TGTGCCAGCCGTGGGACCGGACAGCATTCTGGGGAGCTGTTTTTT	-	TRBV7-3	TRBJ2-2	-
CASSPQGAYEQYF	TGTGCCAGCTCACCGCAGGGGGCGTACGAGCAGTACTTC	-	TRBV18	TRBJ2-7	TRBD1
CASSSQGQGTEAFF	TGCGCCAGCAGCTCACAAGGACAGGGCACTGAAGCTTTCTTT	-	TRBV5-1	TRBJ1-1	TRBD1
CASSLGVFNTGELFF	TGTGCCAGCAGTTTAGGGGTATTCAACACCGGGGAGCTGTTTTTT	-	TRBV6-6	TRBJ2-2	-
CASSLAVQVAGGPYEQYF	TGTGCCAGCAGCTTAGCAGTCCAGGTAGCGGGGGGACCCTACGAGCAGTACTTC	-	TRBV7-2	TRBJ2-7	TRBD2
CASSQGSTIYF	TGTGCCAGCAGCCAGGGGAGCACCATATATTTT	-	TRBV7-2	TRBJ1-3	-
CASSLAGGYGNTIYF	TGCGCCAGCAGCTTGGCAGGGGGCTATGGAAACACCATATATTTT	-	TRBV5-1	TRBJ1-3	TRBD1
CAIRDPGLGNEQFF	TGTGCCATCAGGGATCCGGGACTAGGGAATGAGCAGTTCTTC	-	TRBV10-3	TRBJ2-1	TRBD2
CASSPSTSRYEQYF	TGTGCCAGCAGCCCGTCGACTAGCCGCTACGAGCAGTACTTC	-	TRBV3-1/TRBV3-2	TRBJ2-7	TRBD2
CSASRVLNTEAFF	TGCAGTGCTAGTCGAGTACTGAACACTGAAGCTTTCTTT	-	TRBV20-1	TRBJ1-1	-
CASSLRMTMENTIYF	TGTGCCAGCAGCTTACGGATGACTATGGAAAACACCATATATTTT	many	TRBV7-9	TRBJ1-3	-
CASSDGAGEAPLHF	TGTGCCAGCAGTGATGGGGCAGGGGAAGCACCCCTCCACTTT	medium-sized	TRBV6-1	TRBJ1-6	-
CASSQDAGKYEQYF	TGCGCCAGCAGCCAAGATGCCGGGAAGTACGAGCAGTACTTC	-	TRBV4-3	TRBJ2-7	-
CASSLKLAGGPKSTDTQYF	TGTGCCAGCAGTCTTAAACTAGCGGGGGGGCCGAAAAGCACAGATACGCAGTATTTT	-	TRBV28	TRBJ2-3	TRBD2
CAISPGTETGYTF	TGTGCCATCAGTCCAGGGACAGAGACAGGCTACACCTTC	-	TRBV10-3	TRBJ1-2	TRBD1
CATSDRTGRGGYTF	TGTGCCACCAGTGATCGGACAGGGCGTGGAGGCTACACCTTC	-	TRBV24-1	TRBJ1-2	TRBD1
CASSLRGNTEAFF	TGTGCCAGCAGCTTACGGGGGAACACTGAAGCTTTCTTT	-	TRBV7-2	TRBJ1-1	-
CASSAPETQYF	TGTGCCAGCAGCGCGCCTGAGACCCAGTACTTC	-	TRBV7-2	TRBJ2-5	-
CATSRVGESSYNEQFF	TGTGCCACCAGCAGAGTCGGGGAGAGCTCCTACAATGAGCAGTTCTTC	-	TRBV15	TRBJ2-1	-
CASSLRQATNEKLFF	TGTGCCAGTAGTCTAAGACAGGCAACTAATGAAAAACTGTTTTTT	-	TRBV19	TRBJ1-4	-
CASSPTENTEAFF	TGTGCCAGCAGTCCAACAGAGAACACTGAAGCTTTCTTT	once	TRBV6-6	TRBJ1-1	-
CASSIDGRGRRDTQYF	TGTGCCAGTAGTATAGACGGCAGGGGGCGGAGAGATACGCAGTATTTT	-	TRBV19	TRBJ2-3	TRBD1
CASSQEGQTNYGYTF	TGCGCCAGCAGCCAAGAGGGGCAGACCAACTATGGCTACACCTTC	-	TRBV4-1	TRBJ1-2	-
CASSRSGQGYEQYF	TGTGCCAGCAGCCGCAGCGGACAGGGCTACGAGCAGTACTTC	-	TRBV7-9	TRBJ2-7	TRBD1
CASSRYSPLHF	TGTGCCAGCAGTCGGTATTCACCCCTCCACTTT	once	TRBV12-3/TRBV12-4	TRBJ1-6	-